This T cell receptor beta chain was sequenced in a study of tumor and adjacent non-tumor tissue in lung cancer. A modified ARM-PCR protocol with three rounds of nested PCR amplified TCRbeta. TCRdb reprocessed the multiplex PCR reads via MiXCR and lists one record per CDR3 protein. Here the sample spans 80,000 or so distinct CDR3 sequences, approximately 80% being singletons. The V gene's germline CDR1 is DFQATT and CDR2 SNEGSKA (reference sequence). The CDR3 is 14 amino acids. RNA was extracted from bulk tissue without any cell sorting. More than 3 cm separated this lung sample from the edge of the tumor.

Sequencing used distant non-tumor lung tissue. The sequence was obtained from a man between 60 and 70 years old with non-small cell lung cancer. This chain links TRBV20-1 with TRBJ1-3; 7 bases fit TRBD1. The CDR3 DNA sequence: TGCAATTCGCCCGGACAGGAGGGTGGAAACACCATATATTTT. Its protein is CNSPGQEGGNTIYF.